These T cell receptor beta chains were read from a single sample in a study of Tregs in tolerant kidney transplant recipients. TCRdb's table, derived via immunoSEQ multiplex PCR, lists solely in-frame clones and lacks some. The table lists roughly 86,000 clones, more than 85% of them singletons. Sequencing was performed on CD4+ T cells from blood (PBMCs), taken 12 months after the transplant. These receptors were taken from a human patient who received a combined kidney and bone marrow transplant. Some of the T cells may derive from the graft donor. The CDR3 runs from the conserved cysteine through the conserved F or W. A D gene is named only where the DNA matches it firmly. Clone size is not always given. Where it is, it says once, few, many or a class for expanded clones.

cdr3_aa: CASSSGQGKTQYF
cdr3_nt: TGTGCCAGCAGCTCGGGACAGGGGAAGACCCAGTACTTC
v_call: TRBV7-2
clone_size: -
d_call: TRBD1
j_call: TRBJ2-5

cdr3_aa: CASSLEQGNSPLHF
cdr3_nt: TGCGCCAGCAGCTTAGAACAGGGGAATTCACCCCTCCACTTT
v_call: TRBV5-1
clone_size: -
d_call: TRBD1
j_call: TRBJ1-6

cdr3_aa: CASSRNVAGGLGSYNSPLHF
cdr3_nt: TGTGCCAGCAGCCGTAATGTGGCAGGGGGCCTTGGATCCTATAATTCACCCCTCCACTTT
v_call: TRBV7-6
clone_size: -
d_call: TRBD1
j_call: TRBJ1-6

cdr3_aa: CASSRDKTGQNYGYTF
cdr3_nt: TGTGCCAGCAGCCGCGACAAGACAGGACAGAACTATGGCTACACCTTC
v_call: TRBV6-6
clone_size: -
d_call: -
j_call: TRBJ1-2

cdr3_aa: CASHKQGAGANVLTF
cdr3_nt: TGTGCCAGCCACAAACAGGGTGCTGGGGCCAACGTCCTGACTTTC
v_call: TRBV28
clone_size: once
d_call: -
j_call: TRBJ2-6

cdr3_aa: CASTWGGMNTEAFF
cdr3_nt: TGTGCCAGCACCTGGGGCGGAATGAACACTGAAGCTTTCTTT
v_call: TRBV28
clone_size: once
d_call: -
j_call: TRBJ1-1

cdr3_aa: CAWSIRNTGELFF
cdr3_nt: TGTGCCTGGAGTATCCGGAACACCGGGGAGCTGTTTTTT
v_call: TRBV30
clone_size: -
d_call: -
j_call: TRBJ2-2

cdr3_aa: CASSLGLAWLETQYF
cdr3_nt: TGCGCCAGCAGCCTGGGACTAGCGTGGTTAGAGACCCAGTACTTC
v_call: TRBV5-1
clone_size: -
d_call: TRBD2
j_call: TRBJ2-5

cdr3_aa: CASSLVGNSPLHF
cdr3_nt: TGTGCCAGCAGTTTGGTGGGCAATTCACCCCTCCACTTT
v_call: TRBV27
clone_size: -
d_call: -
j_call: TRBJ1-6

cdr3_aa: CASSYRQAFTGELFF
cdr3_nt: TGTGCCAGCAGTTACCGGCAGGCCTTCACCGGGGAGCTGTTTTTT
v_call: TRBV6-6
clone_size: -
d_call: -
j_call: TRBJ2-2

cdr3_aa: CSVVAGGRYEQYF
cdr3_nt: TGCAGCGTTGTAGCGGGAGGGCGCTACGAGCAGTACTTC
v_call: TRBV29-1
clone_size: -
d_call: TRBD2
j_call: TRBJ2-7

cdr3_aa: CASTPLQGGEKLFF
cdr3_nt: TGCGCCAGCACCCCCCTGCAGGGCGGTGAAAAACTGTTTTTT
v_call: TRBV5-1
clone_size: -
d_call: -
j_call: TRBJ1-4

cdr3_aa: CASSPMSGGAYYNEQFF
cdr3_nt: TGCGCCAGCAGCCCCATGAGCGGGGGGGCTTACTACAATGAGCAGTTCTTC
v_call: TRBV5-1
clone_size: once
d_call: TRBD2
j_call: TRBJ2-1

cdr3_aa: CASSRTSGGYNEQFF
cdr3_nt: TGTGCCAGCAGCCGGACTAGCGGGGGGTACAATGAGCAGTTCTTC
v_call: TRBV4-2
clone_size: -
d_call: TRBD2
j_call: TRBJ2-1

cdr3_aa: CASSSSQGARIDEQFF
cdr3_nt: TGCGCCAGCAGCTCTTCACAGGGGGCGAGGATCGATGAGCAGTTCTTC
v_call: TRBV5-1
clone_size: once
d_call: TRBD1
j_call: TRBJ2-1

cdr3_aa: CASSIAGNAEAFF
cdr3_nt: TGTGCCAGTAGTATAGCGGGAAATGCTGAAGCTTTCTTT
v_call: TRBV19
clone_size: -
d_call: -
j_call: TRBJ1-1

cdr3_aa: CASSLGTGYEQYF
cdr3_nt: TGTGCCAGCAGCTTAGGGACAGGCTACGAGCAGTACTTC
v_call: TRBV11-3
clone_size: -
d_call: TRBD1
j_call: TRBJ2-7

cdr3_aa: CASSLSREGADSYEQYF
cdr3_nt: TGTGCCAGCAGTTTATCTAGGGAAGGGGCCGACTCCTACGAGCAGTACTTC
v_call: TRBV27
clone_size: once
d_call: -
j_call: TRBJ2-7

cdr3_aa: CASTLGRESPLHF
cdr3_nt: TGTGCCAGCACCCTTGGCAGGGAATCACCCCTCCACTTT
v_call: TRBV28
clone_size: once
d_call: -
j_call: TRBJ1-6

cdr3_aa: CASIQAGRDEQFF
cdr3_nt: TGTGCCAGCATTCAGGCAGGGAGGGATGAGCAGTTCTTC
v_call: TRBV6-5
clone_size: few
d_call: TRBD2
j_call: TRBJ2-1

cdr3_aa: CASSFSGGDTQYF
cdr3_nt: TGTGCCAGCAGTTTTAGCGGGGGAGATACGCAGTATTTT
v_call: TRBV6-4
clone_size: -
d_call: TRBD2
j_call: TRBJ2-3

cdr3_aa: CASSPSGGRPHEQYF
cdr3_nt: TGTGCCAGCTCACCCTCGGGCGGGAGGCCCCACGAGCAGTACTTC
v_call: TRBV18
clone_size: -
d_call: TRBD2
j_call: TRBJ2-7

cdr3_aa: CASSQGAGIAYGYTF
cdr3_nt: TGTGCCAGTAGCCAGGGGGCGGGGATCGCTTATGGCTACACCTTC
v_call: TRBV19
clone_size: -
d_call: TRBD1
j_call: TRBJ1-2

cdr3_aa: CAISETGDSPLHF
cdr3_nt: TGTGCCATCAGTGAGACAGGCGATTCCCCCCTCCACTTT
v_call: TRBV10-3
clone_size: -
d_call: -
j_call: TRBJ1-6

cdr3_aa: CASSYSRNRNQPQHF
cdr3_nt: TGTGCCAGCAGTTACTCCCGGAACAGGAATCAGCCCCAGCATTTT
v_call: TRBV6-5
clone_size: -
d_call: -
j_call: TRBJ1-5

cdr3_aa: CASSESRANVLTF
cdr3_nt: TGTGCCAGCAGTGAAAGCAGGGCCAACGTCCTGACTTTC
v_call: TRBV6-1
clone_size: -
d_call: -
j_call: TRBJ2-6

cdr3_aa: CASRSGSSNTGELFF
cdr3_nt: TGTGCCAGCAGGAGCGGGTCCTCAAACACCGGGGAGCTGTTTTTT
v_call: TRBV7-9
clone_size: -
d_call: -
j_call: TRBJ2-2

cdr3_aa: CASSLVGGFGKYNEQFF
cdr3_nt: TGTGCCAGCAGTTTGGTAGGAGGGTTCGGCAAATACAATGAGCAGTTCTTC
v_call: TRBV28
clone_size: -
d_call: -
j_call: TRBJ2-1

cdr3_aa: CASSLGRRGDTIYF
cdr3_nt: TGCGCCAGCAGCTTGGGGCGTCGGGGTGACACCATATATTTT
v_call: TRBV5-1
clone_size: -
d_call: -
j_call: TRBJ1-3

cdr3_aa: CASSPSGTGEETQYF
cdr3_nt: TGTGCCAGCAGCCCCTCGGGGACAGGGGAAGAGACCCAGTACTTC
v_call: TRBV7-7
clone_size: -
d_call: TRBD1
j_call: TRBJ2-5

cdr3_aa: CASIPGKSNEQFF
cdr3_nt: TGTGCCAGCATCCCCGGGAAGAGCAATGAGCAGTTCTTC
v_call: TRBV6-6
clone_size: -
d_call: -
j_call: TRBJ2-1

cdr3_aa: CASSVATRGRGQELFF
cdr3_nt: TGTGCCAGCAGCGTAGCTACCAGGGGCAGGGGCCAGGAGCTGTTTTTT
v_call: TRBV9
clone_size: -
d_call: -
j_call: TRBJ2-2

cdr3_aa: CASSLERGETQYF
cdr3_nt: TGTGCCAGCAGCTTGGAGCGGGGAGAGACCCAGTACTTC
v_call: TRBV7-2
clone_size: once
d_call: TRBD2
j_call: TRBJ2-5

cdr3_aa: CASSFSLAGDVTDTQYF
cdr3_nt: TGTGCCAGCAGCTTTTCCTTAGCGGGAGATGTGACAGATACGCAGTATTTT
v_call: TRBV7-2
clone_size: -
d_call: TRBD2
j_call: TRBJ2-3

cdr3_aa: CASTPADSGANVLTF
cdr3_nt: TGTGCCAGTACCCCGGCGGACTCTGGGGCCAACGTCCTGACTTTC
v_call: TRBV19
clone_size: -
d_call: -
j_call: TRBJ2-6

cdr3_aa: CASSTQGVADTQYF
cdr3_nt: TGTGCCAGCAGTACCCAGGGGGTTGCAGATACGCAGTATTTT
v_call: TRBV9
clone_size: -
d_call: TRBD1
j_call: TRBJ2-3

cdr3_aa: CASMGLAGNGELFF
cdr3_nt: TGCGCCAGCATGGGACTAGCGGGGAACGGGGAGCTGTTTTTT
v_call: TRBV4-1
clone_size: -
d_call: TRBD2
j_call: TRBJ2-2

cdr3_aa: CASSPTGGETEAFF
cdr3_nt: TGTGCCAGCTCACCAACAGGGGGCGAAACTGAAGCTTTCTTT
v_call: TRBV18
clone_size: -
d_call: TRBD1
j_call: TRBJ1-1

cdr3_aa: CASSSTGGNSGANVLTF
cdr3_nt: TGTGCCAGCAGCTCCACGGGGGGGAACTCTGGGGCCAACGTCCTGACTTTC
v_call: TRBV11-3
clone_size: once
d_call: TRBD2
j_call: TRBJ2-6

cdr3_aa: CASSSRTGSYEQYF
cdr3_nt: TGTGCCAGCAGTAGTAGGACAGGATCCTACGAGCAGTACTTC
v_call: TRBV7-9
clone_size: -
d_call: TRBD1
j_call: TRBJ2-7

cdr3_aa: CAISGRTGGEETQYF
cdr3_nt: TGTGCCATCAGTGGCAGGACAGGGGGCGAGGAGACCCAGTACTTC
v_call: TRBV10-3
clone_size: -
d_call: TRBD1
j_call: TRBJ2-5

cdr3_aa: CASSLEPGQTYEQYF
cdr3_nt: TGTGCCAGCAGCTTAGAGCCGGGACAGACCTACGAGCAGTACTTC
v_call: TRBV11-2
clone_size: -
d_call: TRBD1
j_call: TRBJ2-7

cdr3_aa: CASSLGIYNEQFF
cdr3_nt: TGTGCCAGCAGCCTCGGGATCTACAATGAGCAGTTCTTC
v_call: TRBV2
clone_size: once
d_call: -
j_call: TRBJ2-1

cdr3_aa: CASSFKPGLAGGTGELFF
cdr3_nt: TGTGCCAGCAGCTTCAAGCCGGGACTAGCGGGAGGGACCGGGGAGCTGTTTTTT
v_call: TRBV7-3
clone_size: -
d_call: TRBD2
j_call: TRBJ2-2

cdr3_aa: CASSLLGGRATDTQYF
cdr3_nt: TGCGCCAGCAGCTTGTTGGGCGGGAGGGCCACAGATACGCAGTATTTT
v_call: TRBV5-1
clone_size: once
d_call: TRBD2
j_call: TRBJ2-3

cdr3_aa: CASSRARGNTEAFF
cdr3_nt: TGTGCCAGCAGCCGAGCCCGGGGGAACACTGAAGCTTTCTTT
v_call: TRBV11-3
clone_size: -
d_call: -
j_call: TRBJ1-1

cdr3_aa: CASSPNILAGGPSYNEQFF
cdr3_nt: TGTGCCAGCTCACCGAATATTCTAGCGGGGGGTCCATCCTACAATGAGCAGTTCTTC
v_call: TRBV18
clone_size: -
d_call: TRBD2
j_call: TRBJ2-1

cdr3_aa: CASSFGGQAYGYTF
cdr3_nt: TGTGCCAGCAGCTTTGGAGGACAGGCCTATGGCTACACCTTC
v_call: TRBV5-6
clone_size: -
d_call: TRBD1
j_call: TRBJ1-2

cdr3_aa: CASSLPVRVKNTEAFF
cdr3_nt: TGTGCCAGCAGCTTACCGGTACGAGTCAAGAACACTGAAGCTTTCTTT
v_call: TRBV7-9
clone_size: -
d_call: -
j_call: TRBJ1-1

cdr3_aa: CASRNGGTTDTQYF
cdr3_nt: TGTGCCAGCCGAAACGGGGGGACCACAGATACGCAGTATTTT
v_call: TRBV21-1
clone_size: -
d_call: -
j_call: TRBJ2-3

cdr3_aa: CASSATGQGRREKLFF
cdr3_nt: TGTGCCAGCAGCGCCACGGGACAGGGGAGGCGGGAAAAACTGTTTTTT
v_call: TRBV9
clone_size: -
d_call: TRBD1
j_call: TRBJ1-4

cdr3_aa: CASSLGTTGRETQYF
cdr3_nt: TGTGCCAGCAGCTTAGGGACGACAGGGAGAGAGACCCAGTACTTC
v_call: TRBV7-2
clone_size: once
d_call: TRBD1
j_call: TRBJ2-5

cdr3_aa: CASSFSGGGNIQYF
cdr3_nt: TGTGCCAGCAGCTTCTCGGGGGGGGGAAACATTCAGTACTTC
v_call: TRBV7-9
clone_size: -
d_call: TRBD2
j_call: TRBJ2-4

cdr3_aa: CASSCLPGLISYEQYF
cdr3_nt: TGTGCCAGCAGTTGCCTACCGGGACTGATCTCCTACGAGCAGTACTTC
v_call: TRBV6-5
clone_size: -
d_call: -
j_call: TRBJ2-7

cdr3_aa: CASSSDRTEETQYF
cdr3_nt: TGCGCCAGCAGTTCTGACCGGACAGAAGAGACCCAGTACTTC
v_call: TRBV5-1
clone_size: -
d_call: -
j_call: TRBJ2-5